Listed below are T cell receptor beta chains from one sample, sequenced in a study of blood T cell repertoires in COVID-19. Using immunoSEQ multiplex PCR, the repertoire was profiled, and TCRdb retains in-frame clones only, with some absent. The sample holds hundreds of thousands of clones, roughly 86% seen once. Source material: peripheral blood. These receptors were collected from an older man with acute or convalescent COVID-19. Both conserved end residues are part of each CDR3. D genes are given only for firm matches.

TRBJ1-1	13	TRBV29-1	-	CSVSRQWNTEAFF
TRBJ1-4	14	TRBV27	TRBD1	CASSSGTGPEKLFF
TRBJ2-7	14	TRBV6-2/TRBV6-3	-	CASSLAASSYEQYF
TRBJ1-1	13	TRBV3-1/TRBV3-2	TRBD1	CASRQGMDTEAFF
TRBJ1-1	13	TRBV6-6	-	CASSSRREEEAFF
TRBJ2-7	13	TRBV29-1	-	CSVEKQGTYEQYF
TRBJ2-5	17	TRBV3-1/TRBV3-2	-	CASSPGQGEAWKETQYF
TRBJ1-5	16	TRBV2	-	CASSGDSVSGNQPQHF
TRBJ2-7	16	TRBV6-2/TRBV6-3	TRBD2	CASSPGTSGGPYEQYF
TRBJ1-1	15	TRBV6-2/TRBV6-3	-	CASSFPGHLNTEAFF
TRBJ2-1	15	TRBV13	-	CASSLGGRPQTGGFF
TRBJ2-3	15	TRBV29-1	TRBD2	CSVPGLAGGTDTQYF
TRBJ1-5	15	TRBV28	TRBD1	CASRIQGVEGQPQHF
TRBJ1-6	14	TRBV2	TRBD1	CASLGTDRISPLHF
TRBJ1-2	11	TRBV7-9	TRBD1	CASSPRDSPTF
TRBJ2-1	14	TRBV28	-	CASSPPGAHNEQFF
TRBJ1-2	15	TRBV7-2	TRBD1	CASSRPTTGQRPYTF
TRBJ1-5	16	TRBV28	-	CASSLSGPTDSKPQHF
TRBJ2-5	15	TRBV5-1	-	CASSLGQVLQETQYF
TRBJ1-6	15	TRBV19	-	CASSSFAGVDSPLHF
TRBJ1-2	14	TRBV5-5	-	CASSLGQINYGYTF
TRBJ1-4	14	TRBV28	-	CASSLVLRGEKLFF
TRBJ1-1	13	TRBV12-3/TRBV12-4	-	CASSPGTPKKAFF
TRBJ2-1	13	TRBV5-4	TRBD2	CASNLDSGTREFF
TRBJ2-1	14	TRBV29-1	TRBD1	CSVDAAGGGVGQFF
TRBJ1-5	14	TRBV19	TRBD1	CASSIKTGYQPQHF
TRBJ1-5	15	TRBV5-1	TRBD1	CASSFPRDRGQPQHF
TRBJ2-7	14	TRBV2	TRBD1	CASRQTGGEDEQYF
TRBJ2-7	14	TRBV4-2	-	CASSQGYGTGEQYF
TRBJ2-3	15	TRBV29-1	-	CSVEEFGRASDTQYF
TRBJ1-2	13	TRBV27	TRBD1	CASSFTGDAGYTF
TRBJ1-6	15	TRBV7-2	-	CASSFRDSYNSPLHF
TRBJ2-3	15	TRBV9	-	CASSVRTGGTDTQYF
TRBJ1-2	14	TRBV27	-	CASRASGNPYGYTF
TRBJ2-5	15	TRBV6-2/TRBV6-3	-	CASSTQGRVPETQYF
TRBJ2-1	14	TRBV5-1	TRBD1	CASSEGQGTDEQFF
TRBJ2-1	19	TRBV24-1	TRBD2	CATSDREGTSGRSRDEQFF
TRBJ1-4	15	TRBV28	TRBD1	CASSSRGTGGEKLFF
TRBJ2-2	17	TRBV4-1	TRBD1	CASSPYPTGANTGELFF
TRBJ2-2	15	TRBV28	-	CASSPPTGWTGELFF
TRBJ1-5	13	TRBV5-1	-	CASSLSGLQPQHF
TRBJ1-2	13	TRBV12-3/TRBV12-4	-	CASSLDGNYGYTF
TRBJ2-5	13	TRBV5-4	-	CASSLTAWETQYF
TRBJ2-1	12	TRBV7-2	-	CASSLVAAEQFF
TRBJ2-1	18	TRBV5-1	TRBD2	CASSLGLAGGFSYNEQFF
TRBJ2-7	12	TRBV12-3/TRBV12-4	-	CASSFTGYEQYF
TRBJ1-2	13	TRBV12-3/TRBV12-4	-	CASSLVARGSYTF
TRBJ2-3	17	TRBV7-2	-	CASSLGPGSRPADTQYF
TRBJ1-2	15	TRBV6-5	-	CASSFSSTANYGYTF
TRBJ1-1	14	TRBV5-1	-	CASSIQVSSTEAFF
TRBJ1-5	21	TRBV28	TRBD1	CASSSPQTGTGGLYGNQPQHF
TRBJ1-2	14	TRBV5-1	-	CASSGGDPNYGYTF
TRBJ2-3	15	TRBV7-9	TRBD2	CASSLTGLASDTQYF
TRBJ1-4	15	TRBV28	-	CASRDSRGAREKLFF
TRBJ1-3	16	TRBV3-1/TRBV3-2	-	CASTQGQGISGNTIYF
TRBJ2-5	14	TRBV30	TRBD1	CAWNLQGARETQYF
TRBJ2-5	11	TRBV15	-	CATGGPRTQYF
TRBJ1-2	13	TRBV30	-	CAWSYRGRDGYTF
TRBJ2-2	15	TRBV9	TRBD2	CASSVAGGATGELFF
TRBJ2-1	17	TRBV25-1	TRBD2	CASSESAGTSSYNEQFF